Listed below are T cell receptor beta chains from one sample, sequenced in a study of Ad26.COV2.S vaccination and SARS-CoV-2 variants. Some clones are missing from TCRdb's copy, which holds only in-frame ones; the method was immunoSEQ multiplex PCR. The sample consists of approximately 400,000 clones, 70% to 90% of them appearing once. The sequencing used peripheral blood, collected in a trial of Ad26.COV2.S vaccine versus placebo. The receptor set was obtained from a person between 18 and 60 years old who received the Ad26.COV2.S COVID-19 vaccine or a placebo. Both conserved end residues are part of each CDR3. Each record gives: J gene, clone size, V gene, CDR3 length, D gene, CDR3 DNA, CDR3 protein. D genes are given only for firm matches. Clone size is stated in some rows and not others, as once, few, many or a class when expanded.

TRBJ2-5 | NA | TRBV18 | 12 | NA | TGTGCCAGCTCGCTCTACCAAGAGACCCAGTACTTC | CASSLYQETQYF
TRBJ1-2 | NA | TRBV6-2/TRBV6-3 | 15 | NA | TGTGCCAGCAGTTACTCGAGAGGGAGCCCCTATGGCTACACCTTC | CASSYSRGSPYGYTF
TRBJ1-4 | NA | TRBV4-1 | 14 | NA | TGCGCCAGCAGCCAAGGGGGCCTTAATGAAAAACTGTTTTTT | CASSQGGLNEKLFF
TRBJ2-3 | NA | TRBV19 | 13 | NA | TGTGCCAGTAGTACCTTGGGGACAGATACGCAGTATTTT | CASSTLGTDTQYF
TRBJ1-5 | many | TRBV6-5 | 14 | NA | TGTGCCAGCAGCGTAAAATATAGCAATCAGCCCCAGCATTTT | CASSVKYSNQPQHF
TRBJ2-2 | once | TRBV12-3/TRBV12-4 | 11 | NA | TGTGCCACCTTTTCGACCGGGGAGCTGTTTTTT | CATFSTGELFF
TRBJ2-3 | NA | TRBV4-3 | 17 | TRBD1 | TGCGCCAGCAGCCAAGAGACGACAGGGCTCAGCACAGATACGCAGTATTTT | CASSQETTGLSTDTQYF
TRBJ2-5 | few | TRBV6-2/TRBV6-3 | 14 | NA | TGTGCCAGCAGTTCTAGTGCTAGCGACACGACCCAGTACTTC | CASSSSASDTTQYF
TRBJ1-2 | once | TRBV7-9 | 17 | NA | TGTGCCAGCAGCTTAGAACTGGGTGACAGGTCCGACTATGGCTACACCTTC | CASSLELGDRSDYGYTF
TRBJ2-4 | NA | TRBV6-2/TRBV6-3 | 17 | NA | TGTGCCAGCAGTGAGGCGCTGCCGGTCACAGCCGAAAACATTCAGTACTTC | CASSEALPVTAENIQYF
TRBJ1-3 | few | TRBV29-1 | 16 | NA | TGCAGCGTTGAAGACAGGATGAGAAGCTCTGGAAACACCATATATTTT | CSVEDRMRSSGNTIYF
TRBJ1-6 | NA | TRBV7-9 | 16 | TRBD1 | TGTGCCAGCAGCTTAGGGGGGACAGTGAATAATTCACCCCTCCACTTT | CASSLGGTVNNSPLHF
TRBJ1-5 | few | TRBV10-1 | 14 | NA | TGCGCCAGCAGTGAGAGCCCAGCGGGTCAGCCCCAGCATTTT | CASSESPAGQPQHF
TRBJ1-2 | NA | TRBV19 | 15 | TRBD1 | TGTGCCAGTAGTGCCGGGACAGGGGGCGTCTATGGCTACACCTTC | CASSAGTGGVYGYTF
TRBJ1-4 | NA | TRBV25-1 | 16 | NA | TGTGCCAGCAGTGAAGGGAGGAGTGCAACTAATGAAAAACTGTTTTTT | CASSEGRSATNEKLFF
TRBJ1-1 | NA | TRBV4-1 | 16 | NA | TGCGCCAGCAGCCAATTCGGACAGAGCATGAACACTGAAGCTTTCTTT | CASSQFGQSMNTEAFF
TRBJ2-3 | NA | TRBV7-2 | 13 | NA | TGTGCCAGCACCGAACAAATTGAAGATACGCAGTATTTT | CASTEQIEDTQYF
TRBJ2-1 | NA | TRBV5-1 | 15 | TRBD2 | TGCGCCAGCAGCTTCGGTTCTAGCGGCAACAATGAGCAGTTCTTC | CASSFGSSGNNEQFF
TRBJ1-1 | NA | TRBV18 | 14 | NA | TGTGCCAGCTCAGCTGCGACCAGATCCCCTGAAGCTTTCTTT | CASSAATRSPEAFF
TRBJ1-1 | once | TRBV18 | 15 | NA | TGTGCCAGCTCTTCGGACAGCTCCATGAACACTGAAGCTTTCTTT | CASSSDSSMNTEAFF
TRBJ2-5 | NA | TRBV5-8 | 14 | NA | TGTGCCAGCAGCTTGGGTTCAGGGAGAGAGACCCAGTACTTC | CASSLGSGRETQYF
TRBJ2-3 | NA | TRBV15 | 17 | TRBD2 | TGTGCCACCAGCAGTCCTAGCGGGAGGGCCGTTTTGGATACGCAGTATTTT | CATSSPSGRAVLDTQYF
TRBJ1-2 | NA | TRBV14 | 13 | TRBD1 | TGTGCCAGCAGCCCGCGGACAGGGGATGGCTACACCTTC | CASSPRTGDGYTF
TRBJ1-4 | NA | TRBV11-2 | 14 | NA | TGTGCCAGCAGCTTAGTTTTCAGGGATGAAAAACTGTTTTTT | CASSLVFRDEKLFF
TRBJ1-1 | NA | TRBV5-6 | 18 | TRBD1 | TGTGCCAGCAGCCTAAAGACAGGGGGCAAAGGGATGAACACTGAAGCTTTCTTT | CASSLKTGGKGMNTEAFF
TRBJ2-3 | NA | TRBV7-2 | 16 | TRBD2 | TGTGCCAGCAGCAAACCGGGACTAGCGGTTTCAGATACGCAGTATTTT | CASSKPGLAVSDTQYF
TRBJ1-2 | NA | TRBV28 | 13 | NA | TGTGCCAGCAGTTGGCCCCGTACGGGTGGCTACACCTTC | CASSWPRTGGYTF
TRBJ1-5 | NA | TRBV5-1 | 15 | TRBD1 | TGCGCCAGCAGCTTGCAGGGGGCTGGCAATCAGCCCCAGCATTTT | CASSLQGAGNQPQHF
TRBJ2-3 | NA | TRBV11-2 | 14 | NA | TGTGCCAGCAGCGACCGGGACTCCGTCGACCCGCAGTATTTT | CASSDRDSVDPQYF
TRBJ2-2 | NA | TRBV10-2 | 12 | NA | TGCGCCAGCAGTTGGGGCCCCGGGGAGCTGTTTTTT | CASSWGPGELFF
TRBJ2-2 | NA | TRBV21-1 | 17 | NA | TGTGCCAGCAGCAAAGAGAGGACAGGAACGAACACCGGGGAGCTGTTTTTT | CASSKERTGTNTGELFF
TRBJ2-1 | NA | TRBV9 | 15 | NA | TGTGCCAGCAGCCCCCGACAGAGCTCCTACAATGAGCAGTTCTTC | CASSPRQSSYNEQFF
TRBJ2-3 | NA | TRBV2 | 16 | TRBD2 | TGTGCCAGCAGTGAACAGGGACTAGCGACCCCAGATACGCAGTATTTT | CASSEQGLATPDTQYF
TRBJ2-1 | few | TRBV2 | 15 | TRBD2 | TGTGCCAGCAGTGACGGCGGGAGGCCCCACAATGAGCAGTTCTTC | CASSDGGRPHNEQFF
TRBJ1-5 | NA | TRBV10-2 | 13 | NA | TGCGCCAGCAGTGCCGGGGGGAATCAGCCCCAGCATTTT | CASSAGGNQPQHF
TRBJ2-5 | NA | TRBV5-1 | 15 | TRBD2 | TGCGCCAGCAGCTTTAGCGGGAGCACGGGGGAGACCCAGTACTTC | CASSFSGSTGETQYF
TRBJ2-1 | NA | TRBV11-2 | 19 | TRBD2 | TGTGCCAGCAGCTTCGCCCACCTGGGACTAGTTTCTGAGCTCAATGAGCAGTTCTTC | CASSFAHLGLVSELNEQFF
TRBJ2-1 | NA | TRBV12-3/TRBV12-4 | 13 | NA | TGTGCCAGCAGTTTTTGGGCGGACAATGAGCAGTTCTTC | CASSFWADNEQFF
TRBJ1-2 | NA | TRBV5-1 | 15 | NA | TGCGCCAGCAGCTTCTCGGAAGATATTTATGCTGGCTACACCTTC | CASSFSEDIYAGYTF
TRBJ2-7 | NA | TRBV6-1 | 12 | NA | TGTGCCAGCAGTGAAAAGAGGGCCGAGCAGTACTTC | CASSEKRAEQYF
TRBJ2-3 | NA | TRBV9 | 15 | NA | TGTGCCAGCAGCCAAACAGGGAGATTCACAGATACGCAGTATTTT | CASSQTGRFTDTQYF